The clone carrying this T cell receptor (beta chain) was observed many times. Its matching antigen is unknown. The sample comes from a study of regulatory T cells in long-lasting Graves disease. Overall study results and limits: Persistent disease was associated with favored TRBV28 usage and with favored use of TRBJ1-2 and TRBJ2-5. More public clonotypes were shared by persistent patients (2,741) than by new patients (about 970).

Library construction for TCR beta used iRepertoire HTBI primers and Arm-PCR of CDR3 regions. Via MiXCR, TCRdb re-called the multiplex PCR reads, giving one row per CDR3 protein. The table includes approximately 400,000 distinct CDR3 sequences, about an eighth detected once. Time point defined: newly diagnosed GD, antithyroid drugs for less than 3 months. PBMC RNA served as the TCR library source. Patients were from an endocrinology department in Xi'an, China. V lost 4 bases to trimming and J lost 3 bases, with 12 bases between them. Germline-derived CDR1 and CDR2 are LNHNV and YYDKDF (reference sequence). The CDR3 contains 14 residues. This sample also appeared in a second study, on T cells in Graves' hyperthyroidism and ophthalmopathy. According to that study: First-round RT-PCR of the TCR CDR3 relied on the HTBI primer set.

The sequences come from peripheral blood mononuclear cells (PBMCs), collected at new diagnosis, from a patient treated with antithyroid drugs. This rearrangement joins TRBV15 to TRBJ1-2; D is ambiguous. This clonotype was sampled from a woman between 18 and 29 years old with Graves disease. The CDR3 coding sequence is TGTGCCACCAGCAAAACGAGGATGGACTATGGCTACACCTTC. Its translation is CATSKTRMDYGYTF.